This T cell receptor (beta chain) was sequenced for a study of T cell repertoires in cytomegalovirus infection. The ends lost 6 bases at V and 4 bases at J; junction bases unmatched: 5. The length of the CDR3 is 15 residues. Germline V CDR1 and CDR2: ENHRY, SYGVKD. Concerning this clonotype: The antigen is not known.

General study results and limits: Ex vivo, HLA-C-restricted CMV-specific TCR beta clonotypes prevailed over the rest of the response.

TCRdb re-analysed the reads in MiXCR, keeping a single row per CDR3 protein. The profile shows 680,000 or so distinct CDR3 sequences, approximately 40% of them singletons. The chain carries TRBV10-3 and TRBJ2-5, with 13 bases that match TRBD2. The material sequenced was PBMCs. The sequence was collected from a human donor in good health (CMV status not recorded). Some clones in this sample may be carry-over from other donors' samples. CDR3 sequence: CAISWTSGRVETQYF. The CDR3 DNA reads as TGTGCCATCAGCTGGACTAGCGGGAGAGTAGAGACCCAGTACTTC.